Listed below are T cell receptor beta chains from one sample, sequenced in a study of shared clonotypes between healthy human individuals. This table comes from immunoSEQ multiplex PCR, and its TCRdb copy is limited to in-frame clones, with some not included. The sample records 2,500,000 or so clones, roughly 93% being singletons. Sequenced: naive CD4+ T cells from PBMCs. The receptors derive from a man aged 18-30 years in good health. Some clones in this sample may be carry-over from other donors' samples. Both conserved end residues are part of each CDR3. D genes are given only for firm matches. Size tells how often a clone was seen (once, few, many) or the class of an expanded clone, and some rows leave it out.

J	size	V	D	CDR3	DNA
TRBJ2-1	NA	TRBV5-4	NA	CASSFGQSGEQFF	TGTGCCAGCAGCTTCGGACAGTCCGGTGAGCAGTTCTTC
TRBJ1-2	NA	TRBV5-4	NA	CASSFDELGYGYTF	TGTGCCAGCAGCTTTGACGAGCTGGGCTATGGCTACACCTTC
TRBJ1-1	few	TRBV10-1	TRBD1	CASSETGGFTEAFF	TGCGCCAGCAGTGAGACAGGGGGTTTCACTGAAGCTTTCTTT
TRBJ2-5	NA	TRBV27	NA	CASSLGLGETQYF	TGTGCCAGCAGTTTAGGCCTCGGGGAGACCCAGTACTTC
TRBJ2-3	NA	TRBV10-1	NA	CASSEASNLGGDTQYF	TGCGCCAGCAGTGAAGCGTCTAACCTCGGGGGAGATACGCAGTATTTT
TRBJ1-3	once	TRBV28	NA	CASSLGQDRNTIYF	TGTGCCAGCAGTTTAGGGCAGGACAGAAACACCATATATTTT
TRBJ1-5	NA	TRBV27	NA	CASSFRGDRGPQHF	TGTGCCAGCAGTTTCCGGGGAGATCGTGGGCCCCAGCATTTT
TRBJ1-1	NA	TRBV5-1	NA	CASSLFTDGNTEAFF	TGCGCCAGCAGCTTATTTACGGACGGGAACACTGAAGCTTTCTTT
TRBJ1-1	once	TRBV6-5	NA	CASSYEGGAFF	TGTGCCAGCAGTTACGAAGGGGGGGCTTTCTTT
TRBJ1-3	NA	TRBV9	NA	CASSLTIDRTGNTIYF	TGTGCCAGCAGCTTGACCATTGACAGGACCGGAAACACCATATATTTT
TRBJ1-2	NA	TRBV20-1	NA	CSARDVRYTF	TGCAGTGCTAGAGATGTGAGGTACACCTTC
TRBJ2-2	NA	TRBV7-8	TRBD2	CASSPIPGLATGELFF	TGTGCCAGCAGCCCAATTCCGGGACTAGCAACCGGGGAGCTGTTTTTT
TRBJ2-2	NA	TRBV19	TRBD1	CASSIDRGRSTGELFF	TGTGCCAGTAGTATAGACAGGGGGCGAAGCACCGGGGAGCTGTTTTTT
TRBJ2-1	NA	TRBV11-2	NA	CASSLRPLDPNEQFF	TGTGCCAGCAGCCTACGTCCACTAGACCCGAATGAGCAGTTCTTC
TRBJ1-1	NA	TRBV18	TRBD1	CASSRQGTEAFF	TGTGCCAGCTCAAGACAGGGGACCGAAGCTTTCTTT
TRBJ2-5	NA	TRBV19	NA	CASSIGRETQYF	TGTGCCAGTAGTATTGGTCGTGAGACCCAGTACTTC
TRBJ2-3	NA	TRBV11-2	TRBD2	CASSLRGVTDTQYF	TGTGCCAGCAGCTTACGGGGGGTGACAGATACGCAGTATTTT
TRBJ1-1	NA	TRBV5-5	NA	CASSQQGRSTEAFF	TGTGCCAGCAGTCAACAGGGTCGGAGCACTGAAGCTTTCTTT
TRBJ2-2	NA	TRBV5-1	NA	CASSFPQGHTGELFF	TGCGCCAGCAGCTTTCCACAGGGTCACACCGGGGAGCTGTTTTTT
TRBJ2-1	NA	TRBV6-5	TRBD2	CASTEGGAGANEQFF	TGTGCCAGCACCGAAGGGGGAGCGGGGGCCAATGAGCAGTTCTTC
TRBJ2-7	NA	TRBV28	TRBD1	CASSYSRETGGDEQYF	TGTGCCAGCAGTTATAGCCGAGAGACAGGGGGGGACGAGCAGTACTTC
TRBJ2-1	NA	TRBV11-3	TRBD2	CASSPRGIGGRTYNEQFF	TGTGCCAGCAGCCCGCGGGGGATCGGCGGGAGGACCTACAATGAGCAGTTCTTC
TRBJ2-5	NA	TRBV27	NA	CASSGGGVGETQYF	TGTGCCAGCAGTGGGGGCGGGGTCGGGGAGACCCAGTACTTC
TRBJ2-1	NA	TRBV5-1	NA	CASSLALDSLVEQFF	TGCGCCAGCAGCTTGGCCTTGGACTCCCTCGTGGAGCAGTTCTTC
TRBJ2-5	NA	TRBV29-1	NA	CSVWGGDQETQYF	TGCAGCGTTTGGGGCGGCGACCAAGAGACCCAGTACTTC
TRBJ2-3	NA	TRBV7-2	TRBD2	CASSLMSSGRAGADTQYF	TGTGCCAGCAGCTTAATGTCTAGCGGGAGGGCCGGGGCAGATACGCAGTATTTT
TRBJ1-2	NA	TRBV7-6	NA	CASSLDRVTGYTF	TGTGCCAGCAGCTTAGACAGGGTAACTGGCTACACCTTC
TRBJ1-4	NA	TRBV28	NA	CASTSGSNEKLFF	TGTGCCAGCACCTCCGGATCTAATGAAAAACTGTTTTTT
TRBJ1-4	NA	TRBV27	NA	CASSFSGLPNEKLFF	TGTGCCAGCAGTTTCTCGGGGCTGCCTAATGAAAAACTGTTTTTT
TRBJ2-7	NA	TRBV14	NA	CASSVQSGNEQYF	TGTGCCAGCAGCGTCCAATCAGGTAACGAGCAGTACTTC
TRBJ2-7	NA	TRBV25-1	NA	CASSGRQRYEQYF	TGTGCCAGCAGTGGGAGACAGCGCTACGAGCAGTACTTC
TRBJ2-1	NA	TRBV5-1	TRBD2	CASSSPERGGPYNEQFF	TGCGCCAGCAGCTCGCCGGAGCGGGGGGGCCCCTACAATGAGCAGTTCTTC
TRBJ2-7	NA	TRBV10-3	NA	CAISRGAEKSYEQYF	TGTGCCATCAGTCGGGGGGCAGAGAAATCCTACGAGCAGTACTTC
TRBJ2-2	NA	TRBV28	NA	CASSPGGRRKELFF	TGTGCCAGCAGCCCGGGGGGCCGCAGGAAGGAGCTGTTTTTT
TRBJ2-7	NA	TRBV19	NA	CASSKGPRTSYEQYF	TGTGCCAGTAGTAAAGGACCGAGGACCTCCTACGAGCAGTACTTC
TRBJ1-1	NA	TRBV2	TRBD1	CASSFTGDEAFF	TGTGCCAGCAGTTTCACAGGGGATGAAGCTTTCTTT
TRBJ2-6	NA	TRBV4-1	NA	CASSQGGSGANVLTF	TGCGCCAGCAGCCAAGGGGGGTCTGGGGCCAACGTCCTGACTTTC
TRBJ2-7	once	TRBV7-8	NA	CASSLSRGSYEQYF	TGTGCCAGCAGCTTAAGTAGGGGTTCCTACGAGCAGTACTTC
TRBJ2-7	once	TRBV7-2	NA	CASSLVSGSSYEQYF	TGTGCCAGCAGCTTAGTTTCGGGGAGCTCCTACGAGCAGTACTTC
TRBJ1-1	NA	TRBV5-1	NA	CASSSQGGRVNTEAFF	TGCGCCAGCAGCTCCCAGGGTGGACGGGTGAACACTGAAGCTTTCTTT
TRBJ2-3	NA	TRBV11-2	NA	CASSLERQNTDTQYF	TGTGCCAGCAGCTTAGAACGGCAGAACACAGATACGCAGTATTTT